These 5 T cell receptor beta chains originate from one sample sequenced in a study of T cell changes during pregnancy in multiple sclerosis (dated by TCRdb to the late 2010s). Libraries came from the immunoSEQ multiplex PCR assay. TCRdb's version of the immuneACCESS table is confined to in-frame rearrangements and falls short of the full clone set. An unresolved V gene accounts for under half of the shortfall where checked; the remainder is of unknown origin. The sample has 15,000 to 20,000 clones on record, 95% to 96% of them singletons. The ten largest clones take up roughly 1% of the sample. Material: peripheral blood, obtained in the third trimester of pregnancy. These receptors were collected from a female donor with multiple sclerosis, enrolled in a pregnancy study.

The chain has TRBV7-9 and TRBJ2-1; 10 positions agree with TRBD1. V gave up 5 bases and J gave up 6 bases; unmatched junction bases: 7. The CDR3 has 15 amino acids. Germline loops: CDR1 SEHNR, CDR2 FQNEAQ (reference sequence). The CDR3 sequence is CASSARDRGFNEQFF. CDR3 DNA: TGTGCCAGCAGCGCCCGGGACAGGGGATTCAATGAGCAGTTCTTC.

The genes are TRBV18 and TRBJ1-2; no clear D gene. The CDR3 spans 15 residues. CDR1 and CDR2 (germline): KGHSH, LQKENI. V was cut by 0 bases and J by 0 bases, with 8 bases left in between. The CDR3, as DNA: TGTGCCAGCTCACCACCGCTCAGCGCTAACTATGGCTACACCTTC. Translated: CASSPPLSANYGYTF.

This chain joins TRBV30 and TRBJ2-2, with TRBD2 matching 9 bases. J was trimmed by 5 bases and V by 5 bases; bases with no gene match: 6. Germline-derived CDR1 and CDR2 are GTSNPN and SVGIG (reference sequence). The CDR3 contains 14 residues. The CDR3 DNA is TGTGCCTGGGCGGGACTAGCTATGACCGGGGAGCTGTTTTTT. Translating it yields CAWAGLAMTGELFF.

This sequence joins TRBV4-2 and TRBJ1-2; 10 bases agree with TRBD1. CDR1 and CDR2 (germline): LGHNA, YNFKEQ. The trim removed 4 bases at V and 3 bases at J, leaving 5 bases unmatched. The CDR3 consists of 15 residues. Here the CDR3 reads CASSPLTGGDYGYTF. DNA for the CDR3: TGTGCCAGCAGCCCATTGACAGGGGGCGACTATGGCTACACCTTC.

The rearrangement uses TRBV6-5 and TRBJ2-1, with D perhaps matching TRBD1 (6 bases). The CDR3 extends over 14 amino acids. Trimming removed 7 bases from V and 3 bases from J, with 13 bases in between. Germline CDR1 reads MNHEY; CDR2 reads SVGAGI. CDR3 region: CASTKGGNYNEQFF. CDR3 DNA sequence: TGTGCCAGCACGAAAGGGGGTAACTACAATGAGCAGTTCTTC.